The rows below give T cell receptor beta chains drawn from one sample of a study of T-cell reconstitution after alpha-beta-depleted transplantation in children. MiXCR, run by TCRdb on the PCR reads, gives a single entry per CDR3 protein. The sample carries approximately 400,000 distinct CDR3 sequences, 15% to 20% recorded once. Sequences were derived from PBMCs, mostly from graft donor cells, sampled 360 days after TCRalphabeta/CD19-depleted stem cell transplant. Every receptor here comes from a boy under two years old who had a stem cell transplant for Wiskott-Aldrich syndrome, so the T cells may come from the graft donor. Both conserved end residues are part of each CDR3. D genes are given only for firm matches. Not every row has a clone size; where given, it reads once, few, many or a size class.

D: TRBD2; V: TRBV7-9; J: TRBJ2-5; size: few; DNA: TGTGCCAGCAGCTTAGCGGAGCTAGCGGGGGACCAAGAGACCCAGTACTTC; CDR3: CASSLAELAGDQETQYF
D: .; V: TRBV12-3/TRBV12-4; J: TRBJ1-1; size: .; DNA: TGTGCCAGCAGCCTGCCTCACAGGGTCGGCACTGAAGCTTTCTTT; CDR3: CASSLPHRVGTEAFF
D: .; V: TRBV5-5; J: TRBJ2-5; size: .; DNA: TGTGCCAGCAGCTTGGTACATTCCCAAGAGACCCAGTACTTC; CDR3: CASSLVHSQETQYF
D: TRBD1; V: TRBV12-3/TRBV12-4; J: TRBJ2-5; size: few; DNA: TGTGCCAGCAGCCGGACAGGGGGTGACCAAGAGACCCAGTACTTC; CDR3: CASSRTGGDQETQYF
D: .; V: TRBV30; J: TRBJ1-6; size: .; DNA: TGTGCCTGGAGTTACAGTAATTCACCCCTCCACTTT; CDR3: CAWSYSNSPLHF
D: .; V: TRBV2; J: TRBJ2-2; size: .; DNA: TGTGCCAGCAGCCCCTGGACGGGGCCTGGGGTCGGGGAGCTGTTTTTT; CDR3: CASSPWTGPGVGELFF
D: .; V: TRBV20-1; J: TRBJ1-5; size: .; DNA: TGCAGTGCTAGAGGTGGAGATCAGCCCCAGCATTTT; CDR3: CSARGGDQPQHF
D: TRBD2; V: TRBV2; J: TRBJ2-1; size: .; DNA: TGTGCCAGCAGCAGAATAACTAGCGGGGGGACCTACAATGAGCAGTTCTTC; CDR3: CASSRITSGGTYNEQFF
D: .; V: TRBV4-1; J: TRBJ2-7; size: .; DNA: TGCGCCAGCAGCCAAGTGGTTATAGCTCACGAGCAGTACTTC; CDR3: CASSQVVIAHEQYF
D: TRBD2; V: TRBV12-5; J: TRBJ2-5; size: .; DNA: TGTGCTAGTGGAAGGGGACTAGCCGGCGAGACCCAGTACTTC; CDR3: CASGRGLAGETQYF
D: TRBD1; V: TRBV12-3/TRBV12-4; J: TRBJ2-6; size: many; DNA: TGTGCCAGCAGAACACAGGGGACTGGGGCCAACGTCCTGACTTTC; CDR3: CASRTQGTGANVLTF
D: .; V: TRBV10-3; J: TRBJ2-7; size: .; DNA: TGTGCCATCAAGCGGTATGGGTCTTACGAGCAGTACTTC; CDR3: CAIKRYGSYEQYF
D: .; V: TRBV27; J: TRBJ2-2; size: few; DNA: TGTGCCAGCAAAGGGGGGAAAGGAGGGGACACCGGGGAGCTGTTTTTT; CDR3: CASKGGKGGDTGELFF
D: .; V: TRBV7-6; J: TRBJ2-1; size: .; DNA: TGTGCCAGCAGCCGAAGATGGCACAGGAGCTCCTACAATGAGCAGTTCTTC; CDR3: CASSRRWHRSSYNEQFF
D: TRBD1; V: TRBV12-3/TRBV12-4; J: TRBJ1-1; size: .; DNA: TGTGCCAGCAGTCTCTCCGGGACAGGGCTCCGAAACACTGAAGCTTTCTTT; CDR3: CASSLSGTGLRNTEAFF
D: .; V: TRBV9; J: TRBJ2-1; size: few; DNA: TGTGCCAGCAGCTTCGGGCCATACAATGAGCAGTTCTTC; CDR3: CASSFGPYNEQFF
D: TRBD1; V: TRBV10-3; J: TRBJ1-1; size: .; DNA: TGTGCCATCAGTGAAGAACAGGGGGAGAACACTGAAGCTTTCTTT; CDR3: CAISEEQGENTEAFF
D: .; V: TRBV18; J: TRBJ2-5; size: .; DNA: TGTGCCAGCTCACCACCGGGGCGGGGGCGCTACCAAGAGACCCAGTACTTC; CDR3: CASSPPGRGRYQETQYF
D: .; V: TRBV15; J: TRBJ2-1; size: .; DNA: TGTGCCACCAGCAGAGCCCCAAGTAGCGAGCAGTTCTTC; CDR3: CATSRAPSSEQFF
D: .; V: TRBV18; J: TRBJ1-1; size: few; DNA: TGTGCCAGCTCATTTAGCGTAGGGGCCGAAGCTTTCTTT; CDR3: CASSFSVGAEAFF
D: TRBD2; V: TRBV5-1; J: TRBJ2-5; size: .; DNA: TGCGCCAGCAGCTTGGCCAAGGCTAGCGGCATTGGGGCCCAGTACTTC; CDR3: CASSLAKASGIGAQYF
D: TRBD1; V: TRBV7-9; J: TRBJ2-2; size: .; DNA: TGTGCCAGCAGCTTAGGAGAGGGACAGCTACCCGGGGAGCTGTTTTTT; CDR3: CASSLGEGQLPGELFF
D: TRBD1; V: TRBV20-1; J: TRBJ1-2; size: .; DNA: TGCAGTGCTAGAGACCGCCGGGACAGGGCCTTTTATGGCTACACCTTC; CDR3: CSARDRRDRAFYGYTF
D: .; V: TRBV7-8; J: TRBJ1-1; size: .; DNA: TGTGCCAGCAGCTTAGGATCGCGTAAAGCTTTCTTT; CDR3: CASSLGSRKAFF
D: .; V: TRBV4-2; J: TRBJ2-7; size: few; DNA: TGTGCCAGCAGCCAAGCAGGTGGGGGGGCCTCACTATACGAGCAGTACTTC; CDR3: CASSQAGGGASLYEQYF
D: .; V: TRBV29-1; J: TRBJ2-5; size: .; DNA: TGCAGCGCAGAATGGGATCGGGAGACCCAGTACTTC; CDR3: CSAEWDRETQYF
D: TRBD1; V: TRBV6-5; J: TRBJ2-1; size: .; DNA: TGTGCCAGCAGTTACTCCCGGGACAGGGTAGACAATGAGCAGTTCTTC; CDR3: CASSYSRDRVDNEQFF
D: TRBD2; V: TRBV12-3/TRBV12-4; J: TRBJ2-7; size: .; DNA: TGTGCCAGCAGTCTTGGGACTAGCGGCAGGGAGCAGTACTTC; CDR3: CASSLGTSGREQYF
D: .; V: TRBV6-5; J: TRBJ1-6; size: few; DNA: TGTGCCAGCAGTTACAGCCAGGGTGGAAATTCACCCCTCCACTTT; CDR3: CASSYSQGGNSPLHF
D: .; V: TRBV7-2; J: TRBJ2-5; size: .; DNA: TGTGCCAGCAGCTTAGCGCGGGGGACAAACCAAGAGACCCAGTACTTC; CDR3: CASSLARGTNQETQYF
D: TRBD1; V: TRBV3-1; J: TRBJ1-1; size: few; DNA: TGTGCCAGCAGACTCATTGACAGGGAGGTGAACACTGAAGCTTTCTTT; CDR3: CASRLIDREVNTEAFF
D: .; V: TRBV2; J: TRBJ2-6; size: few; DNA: TGTGCCAGCAAGGCCCTACGCTCTGGGGCCAACGTCCTGACTTTC; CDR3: CASKALRSGANVLTF
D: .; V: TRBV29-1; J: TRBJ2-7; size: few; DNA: TGCAGCGTTGGGGAGTCTGGGATAGGCGAGCAGTACTTC; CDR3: CSVGESGIGEQYF
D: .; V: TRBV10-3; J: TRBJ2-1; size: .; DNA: TGTGCCATCAGTGAGACGGGAGAGGACTACAATGAGCAGTTCTTC; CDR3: CAISETGEDYNEQFF
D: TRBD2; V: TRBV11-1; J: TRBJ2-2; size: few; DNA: TGTGCCAGCAGGCCAACGGGACTAGCGGGACCGGGAGATCCCGGGGAGCTGTTTTTT; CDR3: CASRPTGLAGPGDPGELFF
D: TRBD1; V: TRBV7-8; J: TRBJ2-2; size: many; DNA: TGTGCCAGCAGCGTACGACAGGGGAACACCGGGGAGCTGTTTTTT; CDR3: CASSVRQGNTGELFF
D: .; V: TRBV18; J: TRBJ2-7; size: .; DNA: TGTGCCAGCTCACCACGGACCCGAGACTACGAGCAGTACTTC; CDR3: CASSPRTRDYEQYF
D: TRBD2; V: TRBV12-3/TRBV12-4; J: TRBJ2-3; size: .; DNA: TGTGCCAGCAGTTTAGCTAGCGGGGGGACGGGGACGCAGTATTTT; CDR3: CASSLASGGTGTQYF
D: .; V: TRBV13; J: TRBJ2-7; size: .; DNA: TGTGCCAGCAGCTCCCACAGGGCCTACGAGCAGTACTTC; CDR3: CASSSHRAYEQYF
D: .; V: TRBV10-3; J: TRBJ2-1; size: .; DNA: TGTGCCATCAGCCGACCGGACAGACCATCCTACAATGAGCAGTTCTTC; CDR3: CAISRPDRPSYNEQFF
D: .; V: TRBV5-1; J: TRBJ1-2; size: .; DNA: TGCGCCAGCAGCTTGTACAGGGAATCAGGTGGCTACACCTTC; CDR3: CASSLYRESGGYTF
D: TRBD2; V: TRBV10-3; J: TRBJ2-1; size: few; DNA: TGTGCCATCAGTCCTACCCCTGGACTAGCGGGGGGGAATTACAATGAGCAGTTCTTC; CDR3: CAISPTPGLAGGNYNEQFF
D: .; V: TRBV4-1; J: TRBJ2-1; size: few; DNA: TGCGCCAGCAGCCACGCGATTCTTTTCTCCTACAATGAGCAGTTCTTC; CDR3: CASSHAILFSYNEQFF
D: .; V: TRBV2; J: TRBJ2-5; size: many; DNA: TGTGCCAGCAGTGGTAACAGTCTACTGCAAGAGACCCAGTACTTC; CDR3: CASSGNSLLQETQYF